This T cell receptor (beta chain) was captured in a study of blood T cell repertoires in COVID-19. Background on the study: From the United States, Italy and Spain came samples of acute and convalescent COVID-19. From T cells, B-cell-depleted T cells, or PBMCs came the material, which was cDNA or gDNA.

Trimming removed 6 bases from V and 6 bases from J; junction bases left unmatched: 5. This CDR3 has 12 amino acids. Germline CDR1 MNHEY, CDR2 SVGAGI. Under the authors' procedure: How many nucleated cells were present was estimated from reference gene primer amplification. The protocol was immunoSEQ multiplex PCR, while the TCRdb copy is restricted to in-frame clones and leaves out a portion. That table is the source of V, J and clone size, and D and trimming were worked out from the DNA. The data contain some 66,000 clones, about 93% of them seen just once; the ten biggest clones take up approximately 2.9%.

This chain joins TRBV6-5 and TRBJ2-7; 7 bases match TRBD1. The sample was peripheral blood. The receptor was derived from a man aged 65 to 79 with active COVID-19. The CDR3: CASSLDRAEQYF. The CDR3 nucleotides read TGTGCCAGCAGCCTCGACAGGGCCGAGCAGTACTTC.